Listed below are T cell receptor beta chains from one sample, sequenced in a study of shared clonotypes between healthy human individuals. Here immunoSEQ multiplex PCR was the method, and the copy in TCRdb shows in-frame clones only, minus some. The sample yields approximately 940,000 clones, around three quarters seen once. The specimen was memory CD4+ T cells sorted from blood. Receptor source: a man in his late teens or twenties in good health. The CDR3 runs from the conserved cysteine through the conserved F or W. Fields, in order: clone size, D gene, J gene, V gene, CDR3 protein, CDR3 DNA. D genes are given only for firm matches. Size tells how often a clone was seen (once, few, many) or the class of an expanded clone, and some rows leave it out.

size: -; D: -; J: TRBJ2-7; V: TRBV2; CDR3: CASTEVRAGEQYF; DNA: TGTGCCAGCACCGAGGTCCGTGCGGGCGAGCAGTACTTC
size: -; D: -; J: TRBJ2-7; V: TRBV28; CDR3: CASTPSPGQNYEQYF; DNA: TGTGCCAGCACCCCTAGTCCGGGTCAAAACTACGAGCAGTACTTC
size: few; D: -; J: TRBJ1-2; V: TRBV19; CDR3: CASSTGKSYGYTF; DNA: TGTGCCAGTAGTACAGGGAAAAGCTATGGCTACACCTTC
size: -; D: TRBD1; J: TRBJ1-5; V: TRBV2; CDR3: CASSKDRGDQPQHF; DNA: TGTGCCAGCAGTAAGGACAGGGGGGACCAGCCCCAGCATTTT
size: -; D: -; J: TRBJ1-5; V: TRBV28; CDR3: CASSSQRQPQHF; DNA: TGTGCCAGCAGTTCTCAGAGGCAGCCCCAGCATTTT
size: -; D: TRBD1; J: TRBJ1-2; V: TRBV18; CDR3: CASSPRQGMEGYTF; DNA: TGTGCCAGCTCACCTAGACAGGGGATGGAAGGCTACACCTTC
size: -; D: TRBD1; J: TRBJ1-4; V: TRBV29-1; CDR3: CSGRGLDEKLFF; DNA: TGCAGCGGGAGGGGGCTGGATGAAAAACTGTTTTTT
size: -; D: -; J: TRBJ1-3; V: TRBV16; CDR3: CASSRLSSGNTIYF; DNA: TGTGCCAGCAGCCGACTGAGCTCTGGAAACACCATATATTTT
size: -; D: -; J: TRBJ1-5; V: TRBV28; CDR3: CASSSGVQPQHF; DNA: TGTGCCAGCAGCTCGGGCGTCCAGCCCCAGCATTTT
size: -; D: -; J: TRBJ2-3; V: TRBV5-4; CDR3: CASSLAGGPFTDTQYF; DNA: TGTGCCAGCAGCTTGGCTGGGGGACCCTTCACAGATACGCAGTATTTT
size: -; D: -; J: TRBJ2-3; V: TRBV5-6; CDR3: CASSLGLGGHDTQYF; DNA: TGTGCCAGCAGCCTCGGTCTAGGGGGACACGATACGCAGTATTTT
size: -; D: -; J: TRBJ1-2; V: TRBV2; CDR3: CASSVLGGRSYGYTF; DNA: TGTGCCAGCAGTGTGTTGGGGGGCAGGAGCTATGGCTACACCTTC
size: -; D: -; J: TRBJ1-6; V: TRBV4-3; CDR3: CASSYNRDNNSPLHF; DNA: TGCGCCAGCAGCTACAACAGGGATAATAATTCACCCCTCCACTTT
size: once; D: TRBD1; J: TRBJ2-2; V: TRBV5-6; CDR3: CASSSWGTGGIGELFF; DNA: TGTGCCAGCAGCTCCTGGGGGACAGGGGGAATCGGGGAGCTGTTTTTT
size: -; D: -; J: TRBJ1-5; V: TRBV5-1; CDR3: CASSSDGQVNQPQHF; DNA: TGCGCCAGCAGCAGCGACGGACAAGTCAATCAGCCCCAGCATTTT
size: -; D: -; J: TRBJ1-5; V: TRBV6-6; CDR3: CASSYSIWARPQHF; DNA: TGTGCCAGCAGTTACTCGATCTGGGCGCGACCCCAGCATTTT
size: -; D: TRBD1; J: TRBJ1-6; V: TRBV19; CDR3: CASSIDGTGNSPLHF; DNA: TGTGCCAGTAGTATAGATGGGACAGGGAATTCACCCCTCCACTTT
size: -; D: -; J: TRBJ2-2; V: TRBV30; CDR3: CAWSAEGTNTGELFF; DNA: TGTGCCTGGAGTGCAGAAGGGACAAACACCGGGGAGCTGTTTTTT
size: few; D: TRBD1; J: TRBJ1-6; V: TRBV11-2; CDR3: CASSLGTGRSPLHF; DNA: TGTGCCAGCAGCTTAGGGACAGGGAGATCACCCCTCCACTTT
size: few; D: TRBD2; J: TRBJ2-3; V: TRBV6-1; CDR3: CASSGRSSGGAGADTQYF; DNA: TGTGCCAGCAGTGGTCGGTCTAGCGGGGGGGCCGGCGCAGATACGCAGTATTTT
size: -; D: -; J: TRBJ1-3; V: TRBV6-4; CDR3: CASRGDRDFSGNTIYF; DNA: TGTGCCAGCAGAGGGGACCGGGACTTCTCTGGAAACACCATATATTTT
size: few; D: TRBD1; J: TRBJ1-5; V: TRBV30; CDR3: CAWSPTGRSNQPQHF; DNA: TGTGCCTGGAGTCCGACAGGGAGGAGCAATCAGCCCCAGCATTTT